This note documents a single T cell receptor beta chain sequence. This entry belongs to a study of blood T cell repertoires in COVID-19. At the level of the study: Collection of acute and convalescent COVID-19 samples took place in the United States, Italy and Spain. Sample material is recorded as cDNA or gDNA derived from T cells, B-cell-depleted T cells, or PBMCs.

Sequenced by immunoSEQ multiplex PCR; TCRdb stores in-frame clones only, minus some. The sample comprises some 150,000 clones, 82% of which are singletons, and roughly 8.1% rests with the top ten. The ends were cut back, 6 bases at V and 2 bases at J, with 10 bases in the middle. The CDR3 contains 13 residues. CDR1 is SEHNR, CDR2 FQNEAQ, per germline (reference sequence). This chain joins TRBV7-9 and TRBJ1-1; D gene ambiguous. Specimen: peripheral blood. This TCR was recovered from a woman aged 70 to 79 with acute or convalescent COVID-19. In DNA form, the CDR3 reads TGTGCCAGCAGACTGGGCAGTAACACTGAAGCTTTCTTT. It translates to CASRLGSNTEAFF. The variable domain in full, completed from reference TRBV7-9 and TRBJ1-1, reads DTGVSQNPRHKITKRGQNVTFRCDPISEHNRLYWYRQTLGQGPEFLTYFQNEAQLEKSRLLSDRFSAERPKGSFSTLEIQRTEQGDSAMYLCASRLGSNTEAFFGQGTRLTVV.